The 32 T cell receptor beta chains given below trace back to one sample, sequenced in a study of cytomegalovirus exposure and HLA in healthy donors. Some clones are missing from TCRdb's copy, which holds only in-frame ones; the method was immunoSEQ multiplex PCR. Of 110,000 to 150,000 clones in the sample, roughly 90% were seen once. Sequenced sample: PBMCs. The receptors derive from a man younger than 35 in good health and CMV-seronegative.

The chain recombines TRBV9 with TRBJ2-1; 16 positions match TRBD2. Germline CDR1 and CDR2: SGDLS and YYNGEE. With 4 bases clipped from V and 8 bases from J, the junction kept 12 bases outside the gene matches. This CDR3 spans 18 amino acids. The CDR3 is CASSSGLAGGFTRDEQFF. Written as DNA, the CDR3 is TGTGCCAGCAGCTCGGGACTAGCGGGGGGGTTTACGCGCGATGAGCAGTTCTTC.

V gene TRBV5-5 combines with J gene TRBJ2-7; D unclear. Trimming took off 5 bases at V and 1 base at J, with 7 bases between the two ends. This CDR3 has 12 amino acids. In germline, CDR1 is SGHKS, CDR2 YYEKEE (reference sequence). The CDR3 sequence is CASSFYSYEQYF. The DNA for the CDR3 is TGTGCCAGCAGTTTTTATTCCTACGAGCAGTACTTC.

This clone was observed a few times. V is TRBV6-5 and J is TRBJ1-2; 8 positions match TRBD1. Germline V gives CDR1 MNHEY, CDR2 SVGAGI. The CDR3 loop spans 15 amino acids. V gave up 2 bases and J gave up 4 bases; unmatched junction bases: 6. The CDR3 DNA follows: TGTGCCAGCAGTTACACCCGGACAGGGCTCTATGGCTACACCTTC. Translated, it gives CASSYTRTGLYGYTF.

The chain has TRBV6-8 and TRBJ1-5; 9 positions match TRBD1. Germline CDR1 is MNHGY and CDR2 is SAAAGT. After removal of 7 bases from V and 0 bases from J, the junction contained 13 bases not matched to a gene. There are 18 residues in the CDR3. CDR3: CASKLGTGWAFSNQPQHF. The CDR3 DNA reads TGTGCCAGCAAACTAGGGACAGGGTGGGCATTTAGCAATCAGCCCCAGCATTTT.

The chain has TRBV9 and TRBJ2-1; D possibly corresponds to TRBD1 (6 bases). Trimming cost V 0 bases and J 4 bases, with 11 bases left between them. CDR1 is SGDLS, CDR2 YYNGEE, per germline. This CDR3 has 15 amino acids. This chain's CDR3 is CASSVGTALYNEQFF. DNA for the CDR3: TGTGCCAGCAGCGTAGGGACAGCCCTATACAATGAGCAGTTCTTC.

The gene calls are TRBV6-6 and TRBJ1-2; D perhaps matches TRBD1 (5 bases). The V end lost 7 bases, the J end lost 0 bases, and 9 bases lay between the germline ends. Germline lookup yields CDR1 MNHNY and CDR2 SVGAGI (reference sequence). The CDR3 loop spans 13 amino acids. In DNA, the CDR3 is TGTGCCAGCAATAGGGGCACTAACTATGGCTACACCTTC. Its protein product is CASNRGTNYGYTF.

The J gene is TRBJ2-5, the V gene TRBV5-1; D is possibly TRBD2 (6 bases). The CDR3 has 16 residues. V shed 0 bases and J shed 5 bases, with 17 bases lying between them. Per germline, CDR1 SGHRS and CDR2 YFSETQ. The CDR3 bases are TGCGCCAGCAGCTTGGGTGGTTCTGCCGGGGGTGAGACCCAGTACTTC. Translated, it gives CASSLGGSAGGETQYF.

The V call is TRBV29-1, the J call TRBJ2-1; 11 bases are a match to TRBD1. This CDR3 spans 14 amino acids. Germline V gene data show CDR1 as SQVTM and CDR2 as ANQGSEA. V shed 7 bases and J 3 bases; nucleotides not matched to a gene: 5. The CDR3 DNA reads as TGCAGCGGCGGGACAGGGGGAAACTACAATGAGCAGTTCTTC. Its protein is CSGGTGGNYNEQFF.

This clone has ten or more counts. The chain uses TRBV5-3 and TRBJ2-7; 8 nucleotides line up with TRBD2. TRBV5-3 is known as an ORF, though its function is uncertain. CDR3 length equals 14 residues. V lost 5 bases, J lost 4 bases, and 8 bases stayed unmatched. In DNA form, the CDR3 reads TGTGCCAGAAGTTCAGCGGGGGAGGAGTACGAGCAGTACTTC. As protein: CARSSAGEEYEQYF.

CDR3 region: CASSPPQFTEAFF. CDR3 DNA sequence: TGTGCCAGCTCACCACCGCAGTTCACTGAAGCTTTCTTT. The chain couples TRBV18 to TRBJ1-1; D is uncertain. Trimming pared 0 bases from V and 4 bases from J, leaving 6 bases between. CDR3 length equals 13 residues. Germline CDR1 is KGHSH and CDR2 is LQKENI.

The chain has TRBV6-4 and TRBJ1-2; 8 bases map to TRBD1. Losses at the gene ends were 4 bases for V and 6 bases for J; bases not matched to a gene: 4. The CDR3 covers 13 residues. CDR1 is MRHNA and CDR2 is SNTAGT in the germline V gene. This CDR3 reads CASSATGEDGYTF. Here the CDR3 DNA reads TGTGCCAGCAGTGCGACAGGGGAGGATGGCTACACCTTC.

The V and J genes are TRBV13 and TRBJ1-2, with a weak D call TRBD1 (6 bases). The CDR3 is made up of 16 amino acids. Germline CDR1 and CDR2: PRHDT and FYEKMQ (reference sequence). The V end was cut by 5 bases, the J end by 7 bases, with 23 bases between. CDR3 bases: TGTGCCAGCAGCCAACAGGAGCAGGGGCTCAGGGTTGGCTACACCTTC. Translation gives CASSQQEQGLRVGYTF.

The chain is built from TRBV10-1 and TRBJ2-3; 11 bases are a match to TRBD2. In germline, CDR1 is WNHNN, CDR2 SYGVQD (reference sequence). The CDR3 is 16 amino acids. The junction had 11 bases not matched to a gene; V was cut back by 7 bases and J by 5 bases. The CDR3, as DNA: TGCGCCAGCACTTCTGTAGCGGGAGGGCCGGTAGATACGCAGTATTTT. Encoded protein: CASTSVAGGPVDTQYF.

The chain carries TRBV27 and TRBJ2-7; the D gene is possibly TRBD1 (6 bases). Germline V gene sequence: CDR1 MNHEY, CDR2 SMNVEV (reference sequence). The CDR3 length is 15 residues. Deletions cut 2 bases from V and 3 bases from J, with 14 bases between. The CDR3 loop reads CASSLGDKVSYEQYF. DNA for the CDR3: TGTGCCAGCAGTTTAGGGGACAAAGTGAGCTACGAGCAGTACTTC.

The V call is TRBV6-5, the J call TRBJ1-1, with D possibly matching TRBD1 (5 bases). V was clipped by 6 bases and J by 1 base, with 9 bases between them. This CDR3 spans 13 amino acids. Germline values: CDR1 MNHEY, CDR2 SVGAGI. CDR3 DNA: TGTGCCAGCAGAGGGGCGGCGAACACTGAAGCTTTCTTT. Encoded protein: CASRGAANTEAFF.

This chain connects TRBV19 to TRBJ2-3; TRBD2 aligns across 12 bases. The CDR3 covers 17 residues. With V trimmed by 4 bases and J by 2 bases, 7 bases remained unmatched. The germline gives CDR1 LNHDA, CDR2 SQIVND (reference sequence). CDR3 amino acids: CASSTLTSGSVTDTQYF. The DNA for the CDR3 is TGTGCCAGTAGTACCCTGACTAGCGGGAGTGTCACAGATACGCAGTATTTT.

The rearrangement links TRBV11-3 to TRBJ2-1; no firm D call. The CDR3 is 13 amino acids. V lost 1 base and J lost 5, with 6 bases in between. Germline CDR1 is SGHNT and CDR2 is YENEEA. This CDR3 is CASSLGEDNEQFF. The DNA of the CDR3 is TGTGCCAGCAGCTTAGGTGAGGACAATGAGCAGTTCTTC.

The rearrangement links TRBV5-4 to TRBJ2-3; 11 bases line up with TRBD2. This CDR3 is built from 16 residues. V lost 4 bases, J lost 3 bases, and 7 bases stayed unmatched. Germline CDR1 and CDR2: SGHNT and YYREEE (reference sequence). CDR3 in amino acids: CASSATSGRSTDTQYF. The CDR3 DNA reads as TGTGCCAGCAGCGCCACTAGCGGGAGATCGACAGATACGCAGTATTTT.

This rearrangement joins TRBV6-1 to TRBJ2-7; the D gene is possibly TRBD2 (7 bases). Trimming took 5 bases from V and 4 from J, leaving 15 bases between them. This CDR3 has 14 amino acids. CDR1 MNHNS and CDR2 SASEGT come from the germline V gene. Here the CDR3 reads CASSISGGLYEQYF. The DNA for the CDR3 is TGTGCCAGCAGTATCTCCGGGGGGCTTTACGAGCAGTACTTC.

V usage is TRBV10-2 and J usage is TRBJ1-1, with a tentative D call TRBD1 (5 bases). This CDR3 contains 15 residues. The V end was cut by 7 bases, the J end by 1 base, with 16 bases between. Germline assignment: CDR1 WSHSY and CDR2 SAAADI. The CDR3 here is CASIGGEIQNTEAFF. The CDR3 DNA reads TGCGCCAGCATTGGGGGGGAAATACAGAACACTGAAGCTTTCTTT.

The chain recombines TRBV29-1 with TRBJ1-1; no clear D gene. Germline V gene lookup returns CDR1 SQVTM and CDR2 ANQGSEA. Trimming cost V 4 bases and J 5 bases, with 8 bases left between them. This CDR3 is built from 11 residues. The CDR3 reads CSVVPRTEAFF. The CDR3 DNA is TGCAGCGTTGTTCCCAGAACTGAAGCTTTCTTT.

The chain employs TRBV7-8 and TRBJ2-7; 7 bases are a match to TRBD1. The germline CDR1 and CDR2 sequences are SGHVS and FQNEAQ. The CDR3 loop spans 15 amino acids. Trimming removed 8 bases from V and 1 base from J; junction bases left unmatched: 11. In DNA, the CDR3 is TGTGCCAGCTCATCCCCAGGGGGATTTTCCTACGAGCAGTACTTC. It is translated as CASSSPGGFSYEQYF.

The V gene is TRBV11-2, the J gene TRBJ2-1; TRBD2 aligns across 8 bases. The CDR3 is made up of 17 amino acids. Germline assignment: CDR1 SGHAT and CDR2 FQNNGV. V was pared by 2 bases and J by 4 bases, with 10 bases of the junction left unmatched. CDR3: CASSLSIGTGGYNEQFF. Written as DNA, the CDR3 is TGTGCCAGCAGCTTAAGTATAGGAACGGGAGGGTACAATGAGCAGTTCTTC.

This clone showed up just once. J is TRBJ2-1 and V is TRBV7-9, with 7 bases aligning to TRBD1. V was clipped by 6 bases and J by 3 bases; unmatched bases: 5. The CDR3 loop spans 14 amino acids. CDR1 is SEHNR, CDR2 FQNEAQ, per germline (reference sequence). In DNA, the CDR3 is TGTGCCAGCAGTGGACAGGAGCTCTACAATGAGCAGTTCTTC. It translates to CASSGQELYNEQFF.

The chain couples TRBV6-9 to TRBJ1-3, with D possibly matching TRBD1 (6 bases). V gave up 3 bases and J gave up 2 bases, with 11 bases separating them. Per germline, CDR1 MNHGY and CDR2 SVAAGI. The CDR3 extends over 15 amino acids. DNA for the CDR3: TGTGCCAGCAGTTACCCACAGGGAACTGGAAACACCATATATTTT. This codes for CASSYPQGTGNTIYF.

This rearrangement joins TRBV6-6 to TRBJ2-1; D perhaps matches TRBD2 (6 bases). Looked up from germline, CDR1 is MNHNY and CDR2 is SVGAGI (reference sequence). Trimming shortened V by 4 bases and J by 8 bases, and 18 bases separated the two germline ends. This CDR3 contains 15 residues. This CDR3 reads CASSWTGGVVDEQFF. DNA of the CDR3: TGTGCCAGCAGTTGGACCGGGGGAGTAGTCGATGAGCAGTTCTTC.

The J gene is TRBJ2-3, the V gene TRBV5-8; D gene ambiguous. Germline V gene data show CDR1 as SGHTS and CDR2 as YDEGEE. The V end was cut by 6 bases, the J end by 0 bases, with 17 bases between. The CDR3 consists of 16 residues. Here the CDR3 reads CASIARESFSTDTQYF. In nucleotides, the CDR3 is TGTGCCAGCATCGCGCGAGAGAGCTTTAGCACAGATACGCAGTATTTT.

V is TRBV21-1 and J is TRBJ1-1; no DNA check was done on the table's D call, TRBD1. TRBV21-1 is a pseudogene segment. The CDR3 consists of 15 residues. This chain's CDR3 is CASKGGRDRGSEAFF. In DNA, the CDR3 is TGTGCCAGCAAAGGGGGCCGGGACAGGGGTTCCGAAGCTTTCTTT.

The rearrangement links TRBV18 to TRBJ2-5, with D unresolved. V lost 2 bases, J lost 1 base, and 8 bases lay in between. The CDR3 is 14 residues long. The germline CDR1 and CDR2 sequences are KGHSH and LQKENI. The CDR3 sequence: CASSPSPGQETQYF. CDR3 coding DNA: TGTGCCAGCTCACCAAGTCCAGGCCAAGAGACCCAGTACTTC.

Comment on this clone: The same CDR3 can be traced to other DNA sequences in this sample. The rearrangement joins TRBV7-2 to TRBJ2-3, with a weak D call TRBD2 (6 bases). The CDR3 runs 15 residues. Germline assignment: CDR1 SGHTA and CDR2 FQGNSA. V shed 5 bases and J shed 0 bases, with 12 bases lying between them. In DNA, the CDR3 is TGTGCCAGCAGCCCGGACTACCTTAGCACAGATACGCAGTATTTT. Protein sequence: CASSPDYLSTDTQYF. Full variable domain (missing parts from reference TRBV7-2 and TRBJ2-3): GAGVSQSPSNKVTEKGKDVELRCDPISGHTALYWYRQSLGQGLEFLIYFQGNSAPDKSGLPSDRFSAERTGGSVSTLTIQRTQQEDSAVYLCASSPDYLSTDTQYFGPGTRLTVL.

This clone was seen a few times. This chain links TRBV2 with TRBJ1-6; D is possibly TRBD1 (6 bases). Germline-derived CDR1 and CDR2 are SNHLY and FYNNEI. There are 15 residues in the CDR3. V lost 8 bases, J lost 3 bases, and 14 bases lay in between. This CDR3 is CASYWTASYNSPLHF. The CDR3 DNA follows: TGTGCCAGCTACTGGACAGCCAGCTATAATTCACCCCTCCACTTT.

The J gene is TRBJ1-5, the V gene TRBV10-3; D is possibly TRBD1 (5 bases). CDR1 is ENHRY, CDR2 SYGVKD, per germline. V lost 0 bases and J lost 5, with 11 bases in between. This CDR3 contains 15 residues. The CDR3 protein is CAISESGRGYQPQHF. The CDR3 DNA reads TGTGCCATCAGTGAGTCGGGGCGGGGCTATCAGCCCCAGCATTTT.